There are a few counts of the clone carrying this T cell receptor beta chain. Its cognate antigen is unknown. The sequencing template was cDNA reverse transcribed from extracted RNA. This table comes from immunoSEQ multiplex PCR, and its TCRdb copy is limited to in-frame clones, with some not included. The sample holds about 190,000 clones; 60% are singletons and the top ten take about 0.94%. Germline V gene sequence: CDR1 LGHNA, CDR2 YSLEER. Trimming pared 1 base from V and 4 bases from J, leaving 5 bases between. CDR3 size: 13 residues. These data come from a study of CD8+ T cells in alopecia areata. General study results and limits: There was only one nonresponder, so it was unclear how baseline CD8+ expansion relates to response.

The treatment was: oral pan-JAK inhibitor, 5-10 mg twice daily. The receptor's source is a human donor with alopecia areata. This rearrangement joins TRBV4-3 to TRBJ1-3; no definite D call. The source was CD4+ T cells sorted from blood, collected at week 24, from a patient treated with tofacitinib. CDR3 sequence reads: CASSQAVGNTIYF. The DNA of the CDR3 is TGCGCCAGCAGCCAAGCCGTGGGAAACACCATATATTTT.